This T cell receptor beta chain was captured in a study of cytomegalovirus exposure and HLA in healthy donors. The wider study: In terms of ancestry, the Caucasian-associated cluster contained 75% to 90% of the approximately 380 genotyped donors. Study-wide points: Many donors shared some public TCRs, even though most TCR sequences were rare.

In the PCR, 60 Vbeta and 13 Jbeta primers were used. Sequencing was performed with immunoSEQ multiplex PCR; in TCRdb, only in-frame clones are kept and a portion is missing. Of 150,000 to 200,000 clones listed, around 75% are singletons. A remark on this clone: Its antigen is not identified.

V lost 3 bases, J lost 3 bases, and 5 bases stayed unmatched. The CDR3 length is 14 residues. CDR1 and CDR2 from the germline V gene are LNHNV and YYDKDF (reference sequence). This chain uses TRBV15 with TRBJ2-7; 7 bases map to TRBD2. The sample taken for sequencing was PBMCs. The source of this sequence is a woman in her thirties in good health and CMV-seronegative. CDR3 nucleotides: TGTGCCACCAGCAGGTCGGGAGGAGGCTACGAGCAGTACTTC. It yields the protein CATSRSGGGYEQYF.